This record looks at one T cell receptor beta chain sequence and its context. The CDR3 runs to 13 residues. Germline CDR1 LNHNV, CDR2 YYDKDF (reference sequence). Trimming took off 8 bases at V and 2 bases at J, with 11 bases between the two ends. The data originate from a study of control samples from healthy donors and cancer patients. Some clones are missing from TCRdb's copy, which holds only in-frame ones; the method was immunoSEQ multiplex PCR. The sample consists of 85,000 to 120,000 clones, just over 90% of them appearing once. This receptor was taken from a woman aged 18-29 years in good health. Sequenced: blood. V is TRBV15 and J is TRBJ2-3; D uncertain. The CDR3 loop is CATRRPDTDTQYF. The CDR3 coding sequence is TGTGCCACCCGTAGACCTGACACAGATACGCAGTATTTT.